What follows are 29 T cell receptor beta chains derived from one specimen sequenced in a study of regulatory T cells in long-lasting Graves disease. CDR3-region Arm-PCR and iRepertoire HTBI primers produced the TCR beta libraries. One entry per CDR3 protein results from TCRdb running MiXCR on the multiplex PCR reads. The repertoire consists of 500,000 to 800,000 distinct CDR3 sequences, with around 30% occurring once and the leading ten covering 42%. Regarding time point: persistent/refractory GD, antithyroid drugs over 5 years with positive TRAb. The TCR library was prepared using RNA isolated from PBMCs. The sample consisted of peripheral blood mononuclear cells (PBMCs), taken when the disease was refractory, from a patient treated with antithyroid drugs. Receptors were obtained from a female donor with Graves disease.

This clonotype was seen more than once but under ten times. V gene TRBV20-1 combines with J gene TRBJ2-7, with D perhaps matching TRBD1 or TRBD2 (5 bases each). Germline assignment: CDR1 DFQATT and CDR2 SNEGSKA (reference sequence). V was pared by 0 bases and J by 3 bases, with 9 bases between. There are 13 residues in the CDR3. This CDR3 reads CSARDGGSYEQYF. The CDR3 nucleotides are TGCAGTGCTAGAGATGGGGGTAGCTACGAGCAGTACTTC.

This rearrangement joins TRBV5-1 to TRBJ2-2; 8 bases match TRBD1. CDR1 SGHRS and CDR2 YFSETQ come from the germline V gene. The J segment lost 9 bases and the V segment lost 0 bases, leaving 7 bases of the junction unmatched. The CDR3 is made up of 15 amino acids. CDR3 nucleotide sequence: TGCGCCAGCAGCTTGGACGGGGACAGGCTCCGGGAGCTGTTTTTT. Translated, it gives CASSLDGDRLRELFF.

V is TRBV28 and J is TRBJ1-3; TRBD1 is a possible D gene (5 bases). In germline, CDR1 is MDHEN, CDR2 SYDVKM. The CDR3 runs 13 residues. Trimming pared 3 bases from V and 8 bases from J, leaving 11 bases between. Written as DNA, the CDR3 is TGTGCCAGCAGTTTGAGCGGGGCCTACACCATATATTTT. It encodes CASSLSGAYTIYF.

As regards this clonotype: A much larger clonotype is one base distant, so this may be a read error. The CDR3 DNA reads TGTGCCAGCAAGAGACACCCGGGAACCCTGTTTTTT. Residues: CASKRHPGTLFF. The chain links TRBV6-1 to TRBJ1-4; D unresolved. Germline V gene data show CDR1 as MNHNS and CDR2 as SASEGT. V gave up 7 bases and J gave up 14 bases, with 17 bases separating them. There are 12 residues in the CDR3.

The chain combines TRBV10-3 with TRBJ1-5; the D is unclear. V lost 5 bases and J 2 bases, leaving 10 bases between the germline ends. Germline CDR1 reads ENHRY; CDR2 reads SYGVKD. The CDR3 covers 14 residues. The CDR3 region has the DNA TGTGCCATCAGTCGGGGTCTAGGCAATCAGCCCCAGCATTTT. Protein product: CAISRGLGNQPQHF.

This clonotype was seen ten or more times. The chain joins TRBV6-2 or TRBV6-3 to TRBJ1-2, with D unresolved. The CDR3 is 17 residues long. V was trimmed by 2 bases and J by 1 base, leaving 17 bases between them. CDR1 and CDR2 from the germline V gene are MNHEY and SVGEGT. CDR3 loop: CASSYVGNRMNNYGYTF. CDR3 nucleotide sequence: TGTGCCAGCAGTTACGTAGGGAATCGAATGAATAACTATGGCTACACCTTC.

This chain uses TRBV5-1 with TRBJ2-7; 11 bases agree with TRBD2. The CDR3 is made up of 14 amino acids. The ends lost 7 bases at V and 5 bases at J; junction bases unmatched: 8. Germline V CDR1 and CDR2: SGHRS, YFSETQ. CDR3 sequence (DNA): TGCGCCAGCGGCGAGACTAGCGGGACCCACGAGCAGTACTTC. Its translation is CASGETSGTHEQYF.

The chain combines TRBV18 with TRBJ1-1; D is undetermined. The CDR3 runs 14 residues. V lost 2 bases to trimming and J lost 5 bases, with 12 bases between them. Per the germline V gene, CDR1 is KGHSH and CDR2 is LQKENI. This chain's CDR3 is CASSPAMGSTEAFF. DNA for the CDR3: TGTGCCAGCTCACCAGCCATGGGTAGTACTGAAGCTTTCTTT.

This chain links TRBV24-1 with TRBJ1-5, with 11 bases aligning to TRBD1. CDR1 and CDR2 (germline): KGHDR, SFDVKD. The CDR3 totals 16 residues. Unmatched junction bases numbered 6, after V lost 4 bases and J lost 5 bases. CDR3 region: CATSDRTGGADQPQHF. CDR3 DNA sequence: TGTGCCACCAGTGACAGGACAGGGGGCGCGGATCAGCCCCAGCATTTT.

The chain combines TRBV7-9 with TRBJ2-7; no firm D call. V shed 3 bases and J shed 2 bases, with 5 bases lying between them. This CDR3 comprises 12 residues. CDR1 SEHNR and CDR2 FQNEAQ come from the germline V gene (reference sequence). CDR3 amino acids: CASSLNPYEQYF. CDR3 nucleotides: TGTGCCAGCAGCTTGAATCCCTACGAGCAGTACTTC.

This clonotype was seen repeatedly, ten times or more. The chain employs TRBV20-1 and TRBJ1-2; D ambiguous. The germline gives CDR1 DFQATT, CDR2 SNEGSKA (reference sequence). This CDR3 region has 14 residues. Trimming stripped 5 bases from V and 3 bases from J, with 16 bases between. The CDR3 nucleotides read TGCAGTGCTCACTGGCCAGGCCGGGACTATGGCTACACCTTC. Amino acids: CSAHWPGRDYGYTF.

This clonotype was detected ten times or more. The chain recombines TRBV3-1 with TRBJ2-5; D gene uncertain. CDR3 length: 13 residues. Germline V gene sequence: CDR1 LGHDT, CDR2 YNNKEL (reference sequence). V lost 4 bases to trimming and J lost 5 bases, with 11 bases between them. This CDR3 is CASSPPDRETQYF. CDR3 nucleotides: TGTGCCAGCAGCCCACCGGACCGGGAGACCCAGTACTTC.

As concerns this clonotype: Mismatch with germline at one junction end may stem from a read error. The rearrangement joins TRBV12-3 or TRBV12-4 to TRBJ2-1; 7 bases agree with TRBD1. This CDR3 comprises 15 residues. CDR3 DNA sequence: TGTGCCAGCAGTCCCAGACAGGGTGTCCCCCTTGAGAAGTTCTTC. The encoded protein is CASSPRQGVPLEKFF.

CDR3: CASRPDLASSTDTQYF. DNA for the CDR3: TGTGCCAGCAGACCCGATCTAGCGAGTAGCACAGATACGCAGTATTTT. The V call is TRBV11-2, the J call TRBJ2-3, with D maybe TRBD2 (6 bases). V lost 6 bases to trimming and J lost 0 bases, with 16 bases between them. Looked up from germline, CDR1 is SGHAT and CDR2 is FQNNGV. The CDR3 covers 16 residues. Based on the CDR3 plus reference TRBV11-2 and TRBJ2-3, the full variable domain is EAGVAQSPRYKIIEKRQSVAFWCNPISGHATLYWYQQILGQGPKLLIQFQNNGVVDDSQLPKDRFSAERLKGVDSTLKIQPAKLEDSAVYLCASRPDLASSTDTQYFGPGTRLTVL.

This clonotype was picked up a small number of times. The J gene is TRBJ2-4, the V gene TRBV7-2; 11 positions agree with TRBD1. The CDR3 covers 15 residues. The trim removed 5 bases at V and 6 bases at J, leaving 6 bases unmatched. Germline CDR1 is SGHTA and CDR2 is FQGNSA. The CDR3 bases are TGTGCCAGCAGCCTGATCGGGACAGGGGGAAACATTCAGTACTTC. Its translation: CASSLIGTGGNIQYF.

The chain is built from TRBV19 and TRBJ2-2; TRBD1 agrees at 8 bases. Germline-derived CDR1 and CDR2 are LNHDA and SQIVND (reference sequence). J gave up 5 bases and V 6 bases, and 8 bases lay outside the gene matches. The CDR3 has 15 amino acids. CDR3 DNA sequence: TGTGCCAGTAGAAAACCAGGGGGCCTAACCGGGGAGCTGTTTTTT. It translates to CASRKPGGLTGELFF.

In its sample, this clonotype was seen many times. The rearrangement uses TRBV12-3 or TRBV12-4 and TRBJ2-2; no definite D call. The CDR3 is 16 residues long. V was trimmed by 7 bases and J by 2 bases, leaving 17 bases between them. This CDR3 is CASTLLPRPNTGELFF. Here the CDR3 DNA reads TGTGCCAGCACCCTTCTCCCAAGGCCCAACACCGGGGAGCTGTTTTTT.

This clonotype occurred many times. The chain joins TRBV2 to TRBJ2-7; D is undetermined. Per the germline V gene, CDR1 is SNHLY and CDR2 is FYNNEI. V lost 6 bases, J lost 6 bases, and 6 bases lay in between. CDR3 size: 10 residues. The CDR3 nucleotides are TGTGCCAGCAGCACCGGCGAGCAGTACTTC. It yields the protein CASSTGEQYF.

This clonotype was seen more than once but under ten times. The V and J genes are TRBV7-3 and TRBJ1-1, with a possible D match to TRBD1 (6 bases). Between the trimmed V and J ends, which lost 6 bases and 1 base, there was a span of 15 bases. The CDR3 length is 15 residues. The germline CDR1 and CDR2 sequences are SGHTA and FQGTGA. CDR3 sequence (DNA): TGTGCCAGCAGTGAGGGGGGGCACCAGAACACTGAAGCTTTCTTT. Residues: CASSEGGHQNTEAFF.

The chain is built from TRBV19 and TRBJ2-2; 12 bases map to TRBD2. Germline CDR1 is LNHDA and CDR2 is SQIVND (reference sequence). J was trimmed by 6 bases and V by 1 base; bases with no gene match: 6. The CDR3 covers 17 residues. The CDR3 here is CASSIVELAGGSGELFF. The CDR3 DNA is TGTGCCAGTAGTATAGTAGAACTAGCGGGAGGATCCGGGGAGCTGTTTTTT. Full variable domain (rest looked up from reference TRBV19 and TRBJ2-2): DGGITQSPKYLFRKEGQNVTLSCEQNLNHDAMYWYRQDPGQGLRLIYYSQIVNDFQKGDIAEGYSVSREKKESFPLTVTSAQKNPTAFYLCASSIVELAGGSGELFFGEGSRLTVL.

J is TRBJ2-1 and V is TRBV10-3; D is possibly TRBD1 (5 bases). Deletions cut 11 bases from V and 0 bases from J, with 14 bases between. This CDR3 spans 14 amino acids. The V gene's germline CDR1 is ENHRY and CDR2 SYGVKD. In DNA form, the CDR3 reads TGTGCCGCGAAACAGGCCTTCTCCTACAATGAGCAGTTCTTC. Its protein product is CAAKQAFSYNEQFF.

This clonotype was detected many times. This rearrangement joins TRBV28 to TRBJ1-2; no clear D gene. The CDR3 contains 17 residues. Trimming removed 2 bases from V and 1 base from J, with 17 bases in between. Looked up from germline, CDR1 is MDHEN and CDR2 is SYDVKM. CDR3 sequence (DNA): TGTGCCAGCAGTTTAGAGGGTGACGTCCCCTTTAACTATGGCTACACCTTC. Its translation: CASSLEGDVPFNYGYTF.

The genes are TRBV28 and TRBJ1-6, with D uncertain. The ends were cut back, 10 bases at V and 10 bases at J, with 23 bases in the middle. Germline V gene sequence: CDR1 MDHEN, CDR2 SYDVKM. CDR3 size: 15 residues. CDR3 coding DNA: TGTGCCACCTCACTGACTGTCGGATTCTGGTCACCCCTCCACTTT. It is translated as CATSLTVGFWSPLHF.

This clonotype was counted between two and nine times. This chain links TRBV29-1 with TRBJ1-1; D is unresolved. V dropped 4 bases and J dropped 0 bases, with 3 bases sitting between them. Looked up from germline, CDR1 is SQVTM and CDR2 is ANQGSEA. The CDR3 is 11 residues long. The CDR3 DNA follows: TGCAGCGTTGTGATGAACACTGAAGCTTTCTTT. Translated: CSVVMNTEAFF.

The rearrangement joins TRBV6-1 to TRBJ1-5; 9 bases match TRBD1. The germline V gene encodes CDR1 MNHNS and CDR2 SASEGT. Unmatched junction bases numbered 6, after V lost 4 bases and J lost 5 bases. The CDR3 totals 15 residues. The CDR3 DNA reads TGTGCCAGCAGTGGGGGGACAGGGAATTATCAGCCCCAGCATTTT. Protein sequence: CASSGGTGNYQPQHF.

This clonotype turned up a few times. This chain uses TRBV4-1 with TRBJ2-7, with a tentative D call TRBD1 (5 bases). Between the trimmed V and J ends, which lost 3 bases and 4 bases, there was a span of 10 bases. The CDR3 loop spans 13 amino acids. Germline V gene lookup returns CDR1 MGHRA and CDR2 YSYEKL. CDR3 DNA sequence: TGCGCCAGCAGCCATGGGGCCCAGTACGAGCAGTACTTC. It encodes CASSHGAQYEQYF.

The gene calls are TRBV6-1 and TRBJ2-2, with 7 bases matching TRBD2. The ends lost 6 bases at V and 5 bases at J; junction bases unmatched: 18. CDR3 length equals 18 residues. Germline V gene sequence: CDR1 MNHNS, CDR2 SASEGT. The CDR3 protein is CASRLGPTGLEGTGELFF. The CDR3 DNA reads as TGTGCCAGCAGACTCGGGCCGACCGGACTAGAGGGTACCGGGGAGCTGTTTTTT.

The chain joins TRBV12-3 or TRBV12-4 to TRBJ1-1; D is possibly TRBD1 (6 bases). The CDR3 extends over 14 amino acids. Trimming left V 5 bases short and J 1 base short, with 11 bases between. CDR3 in amino acids: CASSQGHANTEAFF. Here the CDR3 DNA reads TGTGCCAGCAGTCAGGGACACGCGAACACTGAAGCTTTCTTT.

This clonotype has more than one count but fewer than ten. The chain has TRBV3-1 and TRBJ1-1; 8 nucleotides align to TRBD1. With V trimmed by 4 bases and J by 4 bases, 8 bases remained unmatched. The CDR3 spans 15 residues. The germline V gene encodes CDR1 LGHDT and CDR2 YNNKEL (reference sequence). CDR3 bases: TGTGCCAGCAGCCCTGGGGACAGGTTGAGCACTGAAGCTTTCTTT. This gives the protein CASSPGDRLSTEAFF.